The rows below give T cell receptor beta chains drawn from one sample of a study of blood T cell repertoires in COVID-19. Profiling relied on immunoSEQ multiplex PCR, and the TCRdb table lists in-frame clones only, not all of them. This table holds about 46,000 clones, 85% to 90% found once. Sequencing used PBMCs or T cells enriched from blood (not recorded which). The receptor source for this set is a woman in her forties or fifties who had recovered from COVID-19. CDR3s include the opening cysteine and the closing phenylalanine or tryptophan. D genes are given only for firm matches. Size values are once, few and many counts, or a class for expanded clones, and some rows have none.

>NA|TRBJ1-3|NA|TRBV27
CASSLGQPGNTIYF
TGTGCCAGCAGTTTAGGGCAGCCGGGAAACACCATATATTTT
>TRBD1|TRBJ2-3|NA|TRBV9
CASSMIDRDRGTDTQYF
TGTGCCAGCAGTATGATCGACCGGGACAGGGGCACAGATACGCAGTATTTT
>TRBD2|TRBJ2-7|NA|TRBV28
CASSLTPRPTSGRRGEQYF
TGTGCCAGCAGTTTAACCCCCAGGCCCACTAGCGGGAGGAGAGGCGAGCAGTACTTC
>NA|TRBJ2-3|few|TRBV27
CASKAADHTDTQYF
TGTGCCAGCAAGGCGGCAGACCACACAGATACGCAGTATTTT
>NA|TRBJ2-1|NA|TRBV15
CATSREQPSSYNEQFF
TGTGCCACCAGCAGGGAACAGCCGAGCTCCTACAATGAGCAGTTCTTC
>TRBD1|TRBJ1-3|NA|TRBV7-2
CASSVNRGLLGNTIYF
TGTGCCAGCAGCGTTAACAGGGGGCTGCTTGGAAACACCATATATTTT
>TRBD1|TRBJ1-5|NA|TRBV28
CASTERQGYQPQHF
TGTGCCAGCACCGAACGACAGGGGTATCAGCCCCAGCATTTT
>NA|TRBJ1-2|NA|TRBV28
CASRNRVSYGYTF
TGTGCCAGCAGGAACCGGGTCTCTTATGGCTACACCTTC
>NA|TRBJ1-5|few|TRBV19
CASSIEAGLPQPQHF
TGTGCCAGTAGTATAGAGGCAGGGTTGCCTCAGCCCCAGCATTTT
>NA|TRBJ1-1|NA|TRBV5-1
CASSLSFPDTEAFF
TGCGCCAGCAGCTTGTCGTTCCCTGACACTGAAGCTTTCTTT
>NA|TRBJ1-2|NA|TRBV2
CASSDRHSNYGYTF
TGTGCCAGCAGTGACCGACATTCTAACTATGGCTACACCTTC
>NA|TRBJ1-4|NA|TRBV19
CASSIDRVRGNEKLFF
TGTGCCAGTAGTATAGATCGGGTCAGGGGAAATGAAAAACTGTTTTTT
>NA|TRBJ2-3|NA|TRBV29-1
CSGGLSTDTQYF
TGCAGCGGGGGTCTCTCTACAGATACGCAGTATTTT
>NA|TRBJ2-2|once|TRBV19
CASRNSGLYTGELFF
TGTGCCAGTAGAAACTCGGGACTGTACACCGGGGAGCTGTTTTTT
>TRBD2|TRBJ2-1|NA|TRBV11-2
CASSRLAGENEQFF
TGTGCCAGCAGCCGACTAGCGGGGGAGAATGAGCAGTTCTTC
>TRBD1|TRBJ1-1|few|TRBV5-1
CASSPPETGETEAFF
TGCGCCAGCAGCCCCCCCGAGACAGGGGAGACTGAAGCTTTCTTT
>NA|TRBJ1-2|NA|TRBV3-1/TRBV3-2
CASSLGRLGNYGYTF
TGTGCCAGCAGCCTAGGCAGGCTTGGGAACTATGGCTACACCTTC
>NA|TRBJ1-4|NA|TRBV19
CASNPMGGAGEKLFF
TGTGCCAGTAACCCCATGGGGGGGGCTGGTGAAAAACTGTTTTTT
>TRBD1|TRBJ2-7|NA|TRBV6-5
CASSLIKDRGSEQYF
TGTGCCAGCAGCCTTATAAAGGACAGGGGGAGCGAGCAGTACTTC
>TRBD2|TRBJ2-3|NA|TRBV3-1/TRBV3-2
CASSRGPGGSTDTQYF
TGTGCCAGCAGCCGGGGCCCGGGGGGGAGCACAGATACGCAGTATTTT
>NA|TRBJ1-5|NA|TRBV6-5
CASSLRRDYQPQHF
TGTGCCAGCAGTTTGCGGAGGGATTATCAGCCCCAGCATTTT
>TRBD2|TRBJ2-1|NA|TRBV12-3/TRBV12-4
CASAASGGEEQFF
TGTGCATCCGCAGCCAGCGGGGGGGAAGAGCAGTTCTTC
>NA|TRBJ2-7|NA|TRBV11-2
CASSLGSLSYEQYF
TGTGCCAGCAGCTTAGGGAGTCTTTCCTACGAGCAGTACTTC
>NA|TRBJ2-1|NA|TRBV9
CASNSLVNEQFF
TGTGCCAGCAACTCGTTGGTGAATGAGCAGTTCTTC
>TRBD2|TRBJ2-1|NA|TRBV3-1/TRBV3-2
CASSQTAGGEYNEQFF
TGTGCCAGCAGCCAAACAGCGGGAGGAGAGTACAATGAGCAGTTCTTC
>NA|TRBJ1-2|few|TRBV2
CASRGSPPGYGYTF
TGTGCCAGCAGGGGTTCCCCCCCAGGGTATGGCTACACCTTC
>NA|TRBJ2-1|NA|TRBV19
CASSMPPNYNEQFF
TGTGCCAGTAGTATGCCTCCTAACTACAATGAGCAGTTCTTC
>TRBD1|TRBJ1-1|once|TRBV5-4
CASSQGQLITEAFF
TGTGCCAGCAGCCAGGGACAGCTGATCACTGAAGCTTTCTTT
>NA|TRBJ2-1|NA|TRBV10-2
CASSVVSGGFEQFF
TGCGCCAGCAGTGTGGTTTCAGGAGGATTCGAGCAGTTCTTC
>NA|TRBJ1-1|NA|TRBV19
CASSKDRVGEAFF
TGTGCCAGTAGTAAGGACAGAGTGGGGGAAGCTTTCTTT
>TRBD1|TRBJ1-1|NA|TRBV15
CATSRGDRGWTEAFF
TGTGCCACCAGCAGAGGCGACAGGGGTTGGACTGAAGCTTTCTTT
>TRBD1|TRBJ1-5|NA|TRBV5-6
CASSLLAGGAGQPQHF
TGTGCCAGCAGCTTGTTAGCAGGGGGCGCGGGGCAGCCCCAGCATTTT
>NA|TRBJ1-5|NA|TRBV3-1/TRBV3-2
CASSPPGVRGREGSNQPQHF
TGTGCCAGCAGCCCACCCGGTGTGCGGGGGCGTGAGGGTAGCAATCAGCCCCAGCATTTT
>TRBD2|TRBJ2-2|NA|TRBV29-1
CSAGTSGTGELFF
TGCAGCGCCGGGACTAGCGGTACCGGGGAGCTGTTTTTT
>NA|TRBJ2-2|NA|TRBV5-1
CASSRTFSGAGELFF
TGCGCCAGCAGCCGAACTTTCTCGGGGGCCGGGGAGCTGTTTTTT
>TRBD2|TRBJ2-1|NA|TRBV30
CAWTGTSGLNEQFF
TGTGCCTGGACCGGGACTAGCGGACTCAATGAGCAGTTCTTC
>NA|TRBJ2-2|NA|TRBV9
CASSSPGRSTGELFF
TGTGCCAGCAGCTCGCCGGGGAGGAGCACCGGGGAGCTGTTTTTT
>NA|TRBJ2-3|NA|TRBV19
CASKAGSTDTQYF
TGTGCCAGTAAGGCAGGGAGCACAGATACGCAGTATTTT
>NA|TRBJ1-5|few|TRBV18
CASSRGGYQPQHF
TGTGCCAGCTCACGGGGAGGTTATCAGCCCCAGCATTTT
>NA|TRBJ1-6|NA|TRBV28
CASSFVQSASPLHF
TGTGCCAGCAGTTTTGTACAGTCAGCTTCACCCCTCCACTTT
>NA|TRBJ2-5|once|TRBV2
CASRRTAQETQYF
TGTGCCAGCAGGCGGACTGCTCAAGAGACCCAGTACTTC
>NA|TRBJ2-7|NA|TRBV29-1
CSVGDRSTEQYF
TGCAGCGTTGGTGACAGATCTACCGAGCAGTACTTC
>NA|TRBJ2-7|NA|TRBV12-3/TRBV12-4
CASSGRAGEQYF
TGTGCCAGCAGTGGGCGTGCGGGCGAGCAGTACTTC
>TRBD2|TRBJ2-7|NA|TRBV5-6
CASSFGLAGGYEQYF
TGTGCCAGCAGCTTCGGACTAGCGGGAGGCTACGAGCAGTACTTC
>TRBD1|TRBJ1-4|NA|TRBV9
CASSVDMFVTGGKLFF
TGTGCCAGCAGCGTAGATATGTTCGTTACAGGGGGAAAACTGTTTTTT
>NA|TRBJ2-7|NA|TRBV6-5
CASETGMASYEQYF
TGTGCCAGTGAAACAGGGATGGCCAGCTACGAGCAGTACTTC
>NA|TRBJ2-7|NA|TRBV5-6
CASSLLREQYF
TGTGCCAGCAGCTTGCTGCGGGAGCAGTACTTC
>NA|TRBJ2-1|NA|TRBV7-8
CASSFHNSGTLGVSSYNEQFF
TGTGCCAGCAGCTTCCATAACTCCGGGACATTGGGAGTTTCGTCCTACAATGAGCAGTTCTTC
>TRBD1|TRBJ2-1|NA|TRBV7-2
CASSRDRGSYNEQFF
TGTGCCAGCAGCCGGGACAGGGGGTCATACAATGAGCAGTTCTTC
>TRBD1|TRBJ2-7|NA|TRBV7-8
CASSLALRTGLYEQYF
TGTGCCAGCAGCTTAGCACTGCGGACAGGGCTCTACGAGCAGTACTTC